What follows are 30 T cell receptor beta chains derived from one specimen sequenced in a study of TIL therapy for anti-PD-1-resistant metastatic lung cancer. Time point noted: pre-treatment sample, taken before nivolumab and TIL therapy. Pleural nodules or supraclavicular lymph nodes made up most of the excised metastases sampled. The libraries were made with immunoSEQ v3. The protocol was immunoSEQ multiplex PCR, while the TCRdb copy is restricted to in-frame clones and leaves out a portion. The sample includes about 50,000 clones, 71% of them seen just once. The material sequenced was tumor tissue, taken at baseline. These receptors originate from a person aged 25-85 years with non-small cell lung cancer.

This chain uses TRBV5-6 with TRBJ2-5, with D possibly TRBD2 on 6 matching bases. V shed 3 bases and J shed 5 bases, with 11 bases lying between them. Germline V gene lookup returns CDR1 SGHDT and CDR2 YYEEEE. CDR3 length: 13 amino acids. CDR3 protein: CASSSGVRETQYF. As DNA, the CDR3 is TGTGCCAGCAGCTCGGGAGTCCGGGAGACCCAGTACTTC.

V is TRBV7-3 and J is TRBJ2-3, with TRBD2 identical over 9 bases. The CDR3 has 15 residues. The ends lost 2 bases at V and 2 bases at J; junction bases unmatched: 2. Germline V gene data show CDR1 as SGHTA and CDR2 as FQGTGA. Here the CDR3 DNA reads TGTGCCAGCAGCTTACAGCGGGGGGCCACAGATACGCAGTATTTT. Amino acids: CASSLQRGATDTQYF.

This chain's CDR3 is CASSQGSGANVLTF. DNA for the CDR3: TGTGCCAGCAGCCAAGGTTCTGGGGCCAACGTCCTGACTTTC. The rearrangement joins TRBV14 to TRBJ2-6; no clear D. V was cut by 1 base and J by 1 base, with 2 bases left in between. Looked up from germline, CDR1 is SGHDN and CDR2 is FVKESK. The length of the CDR3 is 14 residues.

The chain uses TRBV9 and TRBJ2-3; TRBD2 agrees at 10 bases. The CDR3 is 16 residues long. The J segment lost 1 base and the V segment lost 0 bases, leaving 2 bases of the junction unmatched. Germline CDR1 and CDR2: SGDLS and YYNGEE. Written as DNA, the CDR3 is TGTGCCAGCAGCGTAGCTAGCGGGGGACGCACAGATACGCAGTATTTT. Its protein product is CASSVASGGRTDTQYF.

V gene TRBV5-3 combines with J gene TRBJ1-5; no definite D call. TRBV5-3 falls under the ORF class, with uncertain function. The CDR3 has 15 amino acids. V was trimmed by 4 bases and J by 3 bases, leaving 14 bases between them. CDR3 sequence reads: CARSGHRETNQPQHF. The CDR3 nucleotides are TGTGCCAGAAGCGGCCACCGGGAGACCAATCAGCCCCAGCATTTT.

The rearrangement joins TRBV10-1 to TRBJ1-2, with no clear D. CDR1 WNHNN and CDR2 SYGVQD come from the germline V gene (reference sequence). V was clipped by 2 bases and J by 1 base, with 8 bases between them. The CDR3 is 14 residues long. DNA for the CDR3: TGCGCCAGCAGTGAGAGTGGCAGTAACTATGGCTACACCTTC. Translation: CASSESGSNYGYTF.

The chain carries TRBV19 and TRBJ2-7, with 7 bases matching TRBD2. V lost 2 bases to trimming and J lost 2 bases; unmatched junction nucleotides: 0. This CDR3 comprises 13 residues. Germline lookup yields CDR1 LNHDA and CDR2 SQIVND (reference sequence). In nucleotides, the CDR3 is TGTGCCAGTAGTATACTAGCGGCCTACGAGCAGTACTTC. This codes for CASSILAAYEQYF.

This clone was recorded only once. This CDR3 reads CASSTLATYNEQFF. In DNA, the CDR3 is TGTGCCAGCAGCACCCTGGCCACCTACAATGAGCAGTTCTTC. The rearrangement links TRBV5-6 to TRBJ2-1; D remains unclear. CDR3 length: 14 residues. Germline loops: CDR1 SGHDT, CDR2 YYEEEE. Trimming stripped 4 bases from V and 2 bases from J, with 10 bases between.

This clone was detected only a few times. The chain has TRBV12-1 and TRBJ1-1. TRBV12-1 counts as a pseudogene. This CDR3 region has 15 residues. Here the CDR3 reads CASSFLSGSGVKAFF. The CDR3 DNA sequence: TGTGCCAGCAGCTTTCTGTCTGGTTCGGGGGTTAAAGCTTTCTTT.

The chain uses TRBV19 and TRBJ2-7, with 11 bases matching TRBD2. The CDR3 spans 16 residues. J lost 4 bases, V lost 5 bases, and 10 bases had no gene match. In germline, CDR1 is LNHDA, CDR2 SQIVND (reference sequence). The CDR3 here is CASSLRTSGLRYEQYF. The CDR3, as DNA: TGTGCCAGTAGTCTCCGGACTAGCGGGCTAAGGTACGAGCAGTACTTC.

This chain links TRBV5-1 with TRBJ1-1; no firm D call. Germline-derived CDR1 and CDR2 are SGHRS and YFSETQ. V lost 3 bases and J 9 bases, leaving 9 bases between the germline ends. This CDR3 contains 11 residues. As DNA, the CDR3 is TGCGCCAGCAGCTCCGGGTGGCAAGCTTTCTTT. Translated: CASSSGWQAFF.

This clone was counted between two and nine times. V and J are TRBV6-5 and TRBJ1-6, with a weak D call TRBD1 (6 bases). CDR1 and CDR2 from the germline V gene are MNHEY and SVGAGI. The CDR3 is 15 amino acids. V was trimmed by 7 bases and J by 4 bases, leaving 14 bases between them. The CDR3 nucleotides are TGTGCCAGCACCAAGAGGGGGGGTTATAATTCACCCCTCCACTTT. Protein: CASTKRGGYNSPLHF.

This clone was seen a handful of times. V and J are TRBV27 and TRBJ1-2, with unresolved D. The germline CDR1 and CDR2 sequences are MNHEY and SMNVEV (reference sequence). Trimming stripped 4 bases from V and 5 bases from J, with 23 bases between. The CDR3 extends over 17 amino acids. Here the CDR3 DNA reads TGTGCCAGCAGTTCGCGGCCCCGCCCGCGACCACGTTATGGCTACACCTTC. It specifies CASSSRPRPRPRYGYTF.

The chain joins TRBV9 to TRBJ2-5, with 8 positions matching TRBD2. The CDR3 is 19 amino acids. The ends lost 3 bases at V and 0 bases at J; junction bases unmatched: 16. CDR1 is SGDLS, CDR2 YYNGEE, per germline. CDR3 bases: TGTGCCAGCAGCGCCCCCGGCCAGCGGGGGCCCTGGTACCAAGAGACCCAGTACTTC. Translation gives CASSAPGQRGPWYQETQYF.

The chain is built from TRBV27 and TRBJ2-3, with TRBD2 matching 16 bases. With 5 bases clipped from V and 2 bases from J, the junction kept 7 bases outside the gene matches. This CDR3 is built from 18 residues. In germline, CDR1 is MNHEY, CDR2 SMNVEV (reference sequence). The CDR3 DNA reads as TGTGCCAGCAGTGCGGGACTAGCGGGAGGGCCTTACACAGATACGCAGTATTTT. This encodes CASSAGLAGGPYTDTQYF.

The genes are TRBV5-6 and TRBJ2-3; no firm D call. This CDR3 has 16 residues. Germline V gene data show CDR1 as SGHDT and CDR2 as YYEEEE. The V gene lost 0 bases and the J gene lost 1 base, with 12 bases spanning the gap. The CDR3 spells CASSLASLSGTDTQYF. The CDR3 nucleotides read TGTGCCAGCAGCTTGGCCTCTTTATCAGGCACAGATACGCAGTATTTT.

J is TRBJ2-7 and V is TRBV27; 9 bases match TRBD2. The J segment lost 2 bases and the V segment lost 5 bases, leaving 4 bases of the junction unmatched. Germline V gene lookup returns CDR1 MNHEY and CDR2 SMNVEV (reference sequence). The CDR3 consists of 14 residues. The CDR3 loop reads CASSGLAGPYEQYF. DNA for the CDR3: TGTGCCAGCAGTGGGCTAGCGGGACCCTACGAGCAGTACTTC.

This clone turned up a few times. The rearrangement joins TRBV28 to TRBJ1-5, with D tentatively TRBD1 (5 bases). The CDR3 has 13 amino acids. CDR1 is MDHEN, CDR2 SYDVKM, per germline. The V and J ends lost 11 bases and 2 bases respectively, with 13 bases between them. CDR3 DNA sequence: TGTGCCGGGGCCGGTCGGGGCAATCAGCCCCAGCATTTT. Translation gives CAGAGRGNQPQHF.

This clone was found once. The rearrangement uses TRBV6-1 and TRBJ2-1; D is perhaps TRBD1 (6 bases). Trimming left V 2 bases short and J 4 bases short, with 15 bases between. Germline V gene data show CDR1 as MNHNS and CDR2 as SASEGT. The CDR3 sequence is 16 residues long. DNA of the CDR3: TGTGCCAGCAGTGAATTAGGAGGACAGTTGTACAATGAGCAGTTCTTC. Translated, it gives CASSELGGQLYNEQFF.

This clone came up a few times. DNA of the CDR3: TGCGCCAGCAGCTTGGATGGGCGGTACGAGCAGTACTTC. Its translation is CASSLDGRYEQYF. This chain links TRBV5-1 with TRBJ2-7, with D unresolved. Germline CDR1 and CDR2: SGHRS and YFSETQ. The ends were cut back, 0 bases at V and 4 bases at J, with 8 bases in the middle. The CDR3 runs to 13 residues.

CDR3 in amino acids: CASSFANTEAFF. Written as DNA, the CDR3 is TGTGCCAGCAGTTTTGCCAACACTGAAGCTTTCTTT. The V gene is TRBV28, the J gene TRBJ1-1; D gene ambiguous. The V gene's germline CDR1 is MDHEN and CDR2 SYDVKM. Trimming left V 3 bases short and J 2 bases short, with 4 bases between. This CDR3 spans 12 amino acids.

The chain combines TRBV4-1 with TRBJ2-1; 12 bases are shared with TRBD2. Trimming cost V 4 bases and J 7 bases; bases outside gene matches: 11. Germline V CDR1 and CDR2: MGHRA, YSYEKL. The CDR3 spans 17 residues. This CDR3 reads CASSLGPSGGAGNEQFF. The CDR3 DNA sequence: TGCGCCAGCAGCCTCGGCCCTAGCGGGGGGGCGGGAAATGAGCAGTTCTTC.

The DNA for the CDR3 is TGTGCCAGCAGCTTAGCGCCGGGGGACAATGTAGAGGGCTACACCTTC. This encodes CASSLAPGDNVEGYTF. J is TRBJ1-2 and V is TRBV7-2; perhaps TRBD1 as D (6 bases). Trimming stripped 0 bases from V and 8 bases from J, with 19 bases between. Germline V CDR1 and CDR2: SGHTA, FQGNSA. This CDR3 is 16 amino acids long.

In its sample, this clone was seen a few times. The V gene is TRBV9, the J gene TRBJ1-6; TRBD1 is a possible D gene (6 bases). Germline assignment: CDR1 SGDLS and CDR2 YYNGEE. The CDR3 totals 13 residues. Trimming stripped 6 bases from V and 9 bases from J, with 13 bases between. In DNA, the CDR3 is TGTGCCAGCACCAGGGAGGGGGGTTCACCCCTCCACTTT. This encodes CASTREGGSPLHF.

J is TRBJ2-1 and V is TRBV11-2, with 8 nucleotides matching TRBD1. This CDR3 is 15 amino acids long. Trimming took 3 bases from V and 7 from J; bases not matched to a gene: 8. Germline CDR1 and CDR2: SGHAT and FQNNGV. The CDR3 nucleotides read TGTGCCAGCAGCTTTCCGGACAGGGTTGATAATGAGCAGTTCTTC. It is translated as CASSFPDRVDNEQFF.

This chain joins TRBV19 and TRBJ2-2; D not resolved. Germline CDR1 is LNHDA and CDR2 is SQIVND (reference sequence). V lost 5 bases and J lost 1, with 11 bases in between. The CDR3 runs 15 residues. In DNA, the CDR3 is TGTGCCAGTAGTCCTTCGGGCAGGAACACCGGGGAGCTGTTTTTT. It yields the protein CASSPSGRNTGELFF.

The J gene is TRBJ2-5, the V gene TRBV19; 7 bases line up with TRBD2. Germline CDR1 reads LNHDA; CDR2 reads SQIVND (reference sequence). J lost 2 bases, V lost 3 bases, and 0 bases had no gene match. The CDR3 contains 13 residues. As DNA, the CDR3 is TGTGCCAGTAGTATCGGGAGGCAAGAGACCCAGTACTTC. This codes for CASSIGRQETQYF.

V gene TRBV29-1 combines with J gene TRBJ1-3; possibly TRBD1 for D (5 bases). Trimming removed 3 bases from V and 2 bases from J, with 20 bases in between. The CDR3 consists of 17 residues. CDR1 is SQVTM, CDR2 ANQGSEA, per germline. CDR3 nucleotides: TGCAGCGTTGATAGGTGCGGGCAGGGAACGACTGGAAACACCATATATTTT. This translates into CSVDRCGQGTTGNTIYF.

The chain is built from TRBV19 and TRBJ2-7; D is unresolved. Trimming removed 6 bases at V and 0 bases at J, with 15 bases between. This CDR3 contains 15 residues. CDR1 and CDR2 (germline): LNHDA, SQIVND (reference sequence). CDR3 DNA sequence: TGTGCCAGTAGCACGAACGGCGGCCTCTCCTACGAGCAGTACTTC. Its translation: CASSTNGGLSYEQYF.

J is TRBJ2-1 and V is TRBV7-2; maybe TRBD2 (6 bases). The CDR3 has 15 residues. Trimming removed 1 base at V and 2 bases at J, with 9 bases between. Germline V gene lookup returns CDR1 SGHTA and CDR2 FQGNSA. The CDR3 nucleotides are TGTGCCAGCAGCTTAGGCGGGGTTCCCTACAATGAGCAGTTCTTC. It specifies CASSLGGVPYNEQFF.